This T cell receptor beta chain was documented in a study of cytomegalovirus exposure and HLA in healthy donors. As concerns this clone: What it binds is not known.

Though nominally healthy at sampling, donors likely had unrecorded immune exposures. Study findings and constraints: Researchers reported in a later analysis that common viral pathogens appeared linked to several top clusters. An analysis done earlier found most TCR beta V segments productive about 90% or about 30% of the time. CMV serostatus alone was available as immune exposure information.

Trimming removed 1 base at V and 4 bases at J, with 12 bases between. Germline lookup yields CDR1 SGHTS and CDR2 YDEGEE. The CDR3 consists of 15 residues. Amplification used 60 Vbeta primers and 13 Jbeta primers. Profiling relied on immunoSEQ multiplex PCR, and the TCRdb table lists in-frame clones only, not all of them. The sample yields 100,000 to 150,000 clones, of which the top ten take up 2.5% to 3%. This chain uses TRBV5-8 with TRBJ1-3; D not certain. This receptor was identified in a man aged 25 to 40 in good health and CMV-seronegative. Sequencing input: PBMCs. This CDR3 reads CASSLSLNLGNTIYF. CDR3 nucleotide sequence: TGTGCCAGCAGCTTGTCCTTAAATCTAGGAAACACCATATATTTT.